The clone carrying this T cell receptor beta chain was detected many times. No antigen is known for it. From the germline J gene comes the end of the CDR3, since the read stops 3 residues before it. Patients and controls were mostly of Caucasian heritage. This entry belongs to a study of T cell clonality in common variable immunodeficiency. General observations from the study: Patient heterogeneity in the CVID cohort limited correlations between repertoire features and clinical complications. In common variable immunodeficiency, TCR beta chains reportedly carried fewer deletions and N-nucleotide insertions. Shared TCRbeta clones were fewer between CVID subjects than controls. TCRbeta clonality was increased in CVID versus healthy controls.

Per the germline V gene, CDR1 is KGHSH and CDR2 is LQKENI. With V trimmed by 3 bases and J by 6 bases, 16 bases remained unmatched. This CDR3 contains 17 residues. Method: immunoSEQ multiplex PCR; TCRdb's copy keeps in-frame clones and lacks some. Singletons are absent from the sample, which has about 23,000 clones. The chain joins TRBV18 to TRBJ2-7, with 8 bases matching TRBD2. Sequencing was carried out using peripheral blood mononuclear cells. The receptor was isolated from a human donor with common variable immunodeficiency. CDR3 sequence: CASSPTAAGAPGSEQYF. CDR3 DNA (partial): TGTGCCAGCTCACCTACGGCAGCGGGAGCCCCCGGGAGCGAG.